Sequencing of this T cell receptor beta chain was carried out in a study of blood T cell repertoires in COVID-19. Study details: Spain, Italy and the United States supplied samples that represented acute and convalescent COVID-19.

CDR3 length: 14 amino acids. V trimming: 4 bases; J trimming: 4 bases; junction bases outside the gene matches: 6. CDR1 SGHTA and CDR2 FQGNSA come from the germline V gene. Clones were sequenced by immunoSEQ multiplex PCR, and TCRdb holds only the in-frame ones, with some missing. The repertoire includes 200,000 to 250,000 clones, about nine tenths of them detected once, and 2.5% to 3.5% sits in the top ten. In its sample, this clone was seen a few times. This receptor was obtained from a woman aged 55-69 years with acute or convalescent COVID-19. The chain combines TRBV7-2 with TRBJ1-2, with 7 positions matching TRBD1. The sequencing sample was made of peripheral blood. The DNA of the CDR3 is TGTGCCAGCAGCTCCGACAGGGCTACCTATGGCTACACCTTC. Protein: CASSSDRATYGYTF.